The TCR beta chain described here comes from a study of shared clonotypes between healthy human individuals. Study-wide results and limits: Compared with clonotypes that all four donors shared, non-shared clonotypes had lower generation probabilities. Read depth was anticipated to influence clonotype sharing among donors.

Every donor was a Caucasian adult from Nashville, Tennessee. TCRdb keeps only in-frame clones here, not all; method: immunoSEQ multiplex PCR. Of around 1.6 million clones listed, approximately 98% are singletons. With regard to this clone: Its antigen remains unknown.

This sequence was found in a man aged 30 to 39 in good health. What was sequenced was naive CD4+ T cells sorted from blood. Subset here: CD45RA+ positively selected.

The CDR3 bases are TGTGCCAGCAGCTTGTTGGCAGCAACTAATGAAAAACTGTTTTTT. Translated: CASSLLAATNEKLFF. This chain links TRBV5-5 with TRBJ1-4; D call uncertain. This CDR3 region has 15 residues. CDR1 SGHKS and CDR2 YYEKEE come from the germline V gene (reference sequence). Trimming took 1 base from V and 0 from J, leaving 7 bases between them.